This TCR beta chain was sequenced during a study of blood T cells in healthy people across ages. Overall study findings and caveats: Roughly linearly, TCR beta diversity per million T cells fell as age increased.

This clonotype has a handful of counts. Its antigen is not identified. Germline CDR1 and CDR2: SGDLS and YYNGEE. With 3 bases removed from V and 0 bases from J, the gap between germline ends came to 16 bases. CDR3 length equals 16 residues. Then a second PCR, running about 6 to 11 cycles, was carried out with a sample-barcoded 5' primer and a J-beta primer mix. Per sample, CDR3-containing paired-end reads numbered at least 2.5 million. TCRdb processed the 5' RACE reads anew with MiXCR; each CDR3 protein has one entry. Here the sample spans roughly 800,000 distinct CDR3 sequences, approximately 25% being singletons. Another study also made use of these data, one on T cells of mothers and their children. From that study: Using roughly 1.4 ug per 15 ul, all extracted RNA underwent cDNA synthesis.

Specimen: blood. This sequence originates from a boy younger than 18 in good health. The chain uses TRBV9 and TRBJ2-7; weak D call: TRBD2 (6 bases). The DNA of the CDR3 is TGTGCCAGCAGCGCAGGGAGAGGTAGCGGCTCCTACGAGCAGTACTTC. It codes for CASSAGRGSGSYEQYF.